This TCR beta chain originates from a study of blood T cell repertoires in COVID-19. On the study more broadly: Sources were T cells, B-cell-depleted T cells, or PBMCs; the material itself was cDNA or gDNA.

This CDR3 spans 15 amino acids. J was trimmed by 1 base and V by 2 bases; bases with no gene match: 1. Germline CDR1 is MNHEY and CDR2 is SVGAGI. Original processing notes: Estimation of nucleated cell counts relied on the amplification of reference gene primers. Data came from immunoSEQ multiplex PCR; TCRdb stores just in-frame clones and leaves some out. For V, J and clone size, that table is used; D and trimming come from the DNA. In the table there are 150,000 to 200,000 clones, roughly 79% of which are singletons. This chain joins TRBV6-5 and TRBJ2-7; 11 bases line up with TRBD2. Sequences were obtained from peripheral blood. The TCR was taken from a woman over 75 with COVID-19, enrolled during active disease. The CDR3 protein is CASSYGTSGSYEQYF. The CDR3 coding sequence is TGTGCCAGCAGTTACGGGACTAGCGGATCCTACGAGCAGTACTTC.